The 20 T cell receptor beta chains below come from one sample, sequenced in a study of metastatic and nonmetastatic thyroid tumors (dated by TCRdb to the early 2020s). Library preparation was by PCR. The instrument given in TCRdb is Illumina HiSeq 4000. Using fastp at Q25 and MiXCR, TCRdb reprocessed the public reads and kept productive beta chains. This sample has 20,000 or so clones in its table, and 22% of those were observed once. The biggest ten clones account for less than 10% of the sample. Before undergoing thyroid surgery, none of the patients had been given any kind of treatment. Sequenced material: adjacent normal tissue. Receptors were obtained from a female donor with papillary thyroid cancer or a benign thyroid nodule (not recorded which). Some clones in this sample may be carry-over from other donors' samples.

This clone was detected ten times or more. The chain recombines TRBV5-6 with TRBJ2-7, with D possibly being TRBD1 or TRBD2 (5 bases each). This CDR3 region has 14 residues. Germline V lookup: CDR1 SGHDT, CDR2 YYEEEE. Trimming cost V 4 bases and J 3 bases, with 14 bases left between them. CDR3 sequence (DNA): TGTGCCAGCAGCCCGTGGTGGGGACGCTACGAGCAGTACTTC. As protein: CASSPWWGRYEQYF.

A few counts support this clone. V and J are TRBV5-1 and TRBJ2-1; 12 nucleotides agree with TRBD2. V lost 0 bases to trimming and J lost 8 bases; unmatched junction nucleotides: 6. The CDR3 is 16 amino acids. Germline V CDR1 and CDR2: SGHRS, YFSETQ. CDR3 DNA sequence: TGCGCCAGCAGCTTGGAACTAGCGGGAGGTAAGGATGAGCAGTTCTTC. Its translation: CASSLELAGGKDEQFF.

The chain combines TRBV30 with TRBJ1-1, with D unresolved. Trimming took off 2 bases at V and 10 bases at J, with 14 bases between the two ends. The CDR3 is made up of 12 amino acids. Germline lookup yields CDR1 GTSNPN and CDR2 SVGIG (reference sequence). CDR3 protein: CAWSRTTSAAFF. The CDR3 bases are TGTGCCTGGAGTCGCACGACTAGCGCAGCTTTCTTT.

This clone appeared once. Compared with germline, one end of the junction differs, possibly owing to a read error. The gene calls are TRBV20-1 and TRBJ2-3, with TRBD1 identical over 10 bases. CDR1 is DFQATT, CDR2 SNEGSKA, per germline (reference sequence). The CDR3 totals 16 residues. The CDR3 sequence: CSASPWDRGSTDTQCF. The CDR3 coding sequence is TGCAGTGCTAGTCCTTGGGACAGGGGATCCACAGATACGCAGTGTTTT.

The chain recombines TRBV18 with TRBJ2-7; the D gene is possibly TRBD1 (7 bases). Trimming took 6 bases from V and 5 from J, leaving 17 bases between them. The CDR3 spans 14 residues. The V gene's germline CDR1 is KGHSH and CDR2 LQKENI. Here the CDR3 DNA reads TGTGCCAGCTCCCTCGGTGGAGGGGGCCACGAGCAGTACTTC. Translated: CASSLGGGGHEQYF.

The chain recombines TRBV20-1 with TRBJ2-1; D is possibly TRBD2 (6 bases). Germline V gene sequence: CDR1 DFQATT, CDR2 SNEGSKA (reference sequence). This CDR3 spans 14 amino acids. V was clipped by 5 bases and J by 7 bases, with 18 bases between them. CDR3 in DNA: TGCAGTGCTCTTTCGACTAGTCACCTAAATGAGCAGTTCTTC. Translated: CSALSTSHLNEQFF.

This clone was observed many times. The V gene is TRBV20-1, the J gene TRBJ2-3, with 7 nucleotides matching TRBD2. The V gene end was trimmed by 6 bases and the J gene end by 7 bases; junction bases not matched to a gene: 4. The CDR3 length is 11 residues. CDR1 and CDR2 (germline): DFQATT, SNEGSKA (reference sequence). In DNA form, the CDR3 reads TGCAGTGCGAAACTAGCGAATACGCAGTATTTT. It codes for CSAKLANTQYF.

By sample fraction, this clone is medium-sized. This rearrangement joins TRBV30 to TRBJ2-2; D uncertain. The length of the CDR3 is 12 residues. Germline V lookup: CDR1 GTSNPN, CDR2 SVGIG (reference sequence). Trimming removed 3 bases from V and 6 bases from J, with 8 bases in between. The CDR3 spells CAWSDRAGELFF. CDR3 coding DNA: TGTGCCTGGAGCGACCGGGCCGGGGAGCTGTTTTTT.

In its sample, this clone ranks as medium-sized (0.01 to 0.1%). The chain carries TRBV20-1 and TRBJ2-1; 7 nucleotides align to TRBD2. The CDR3 contains 14 residues. J was trimmed by 0 bases and V by 3 bases; bases with no gene match: 2. Germline values: CDR1 DFQATT, CDR2 SNEGSKA (reference sequence). CDR3 nucleotides: TGCAGTGCTAGTGGCGGGAGCTCCTACAATGAGCAGTTCTTC. Its translation: CSASGGSSYNEQFF.

The CDR3 sequence: CASSLGPTLIYEQYF. CDR3 coding DNA: TGTGCCAGCAGCTTAGGACCTACTTTGATTTACGAGCAGTACTTC. The J gene is TRBJ2-7, the V gene TRBV7-2; the D is unclear. CDR1 SGHTA and CDR2 FQGNSA come from the germline V gene. Trimming cost V 1 base and J 4 bases, with 14 bases left between them. The CDR3 extends over 15 amino acids.

This clone was seen many times. The V gene is TRBV6-5, the J gene TRBJ1-2, with D hard to call. The germline V and J ends were trimmed by 0 bases and 4 bases, with 12 bases remaining between them. CDR3 length: 15 residues. Germline CDR1 reads MNHEY; CDR2 reads SVGAGI. The CDR3 here is CASSYSWGGGYGYTF. Here the CDR3 DNA reads TGTGCCAGCAGTTACTCGTGGGGAGGAGGCTATGGCTACACCTTC.

This clone has just a few counts. Other DNA sequences in this specimen translate into the identical CDR3. CDR3 in DNA: TGTGCCAGCAGCCGGGCCGGTGGTGAAAAACTGTTTTTT. Protein: CASSRAGGEKLFF. J is TRBJ1-4 and V is TRBV7-9; D remains unclear. V was clipped by 5 bases and J by 7 bases, with 11 bases between them. The V gene's germline CDR1 is SEHNR and CDR2 FQNEAQ (reference sequence). This CDR3 comprises 13 residues.

V gene TRBV11-2 combines with J gene TRBJ1-2; a possible D gene is TRBD1 (6 bases). The V end was cut by 3 bases, the J end by 9 bases, with 14 bases between. CDR1 and CDR2 from the germline V gene are SGHAT and FQNNGV. CDR3 length: 13 residues. The DNA of the CDR3 is TGTGCCAGCAGCTTCTCAGGGGTGCGAAGCTACACCTTC. It yields the protein CASSFSGVRSYTF.

The rearrangement links TRBV11-2 to TRBJ2-2, with D possibly matching TRBD1 (6 bases). V was trimmed by 4 bases and J by 2 bases, leaving 14 bases between them. The V gene's germline CDR1 is SGHAT and CDR2 FQNNGV. The CDR3 is made up of 16 amino acids. The CDR3 bases are TGTGCCAGCAGCTCCGAGGTGGGACATAACACCGGGGAGCTGTTTTTT. Translating gives CASSSEVGHNTGELFF.

This clone was picked up many times. Other DNA sequences in the same sample also yield this CDR3. The chain links TRBV7-9 to TRBJ2-5; D uncertain. Deletions cut 1 base from V and 2 bases from J, with 8 bases between. The CDR3 sequence is 14 residues long. The V gene's germline CDR1 is SEHNR and CDR2 FQNEAQ (reference sequence). The CDR3 region has the DNA TGTGCCAGCAGCTTAGTGGTGCAACAAGAGACCCAGTACTTC. As protein: CASSLVVQQETQYF.

The rearrangement joins TRBV18 to TRBJ1-2; D may be TRBD1 (5 bases). Trimming removed 6 bases at V and 4 bases at J, with 24 bases between. The CDR3 has 17 amino acids. Germline V gene sequence: CDR1 KGHSH, CDR2 LQKENI. For the CDR3, the DNA is TGTGCCAGCTCGTTGCGTGGACGGACGGGGGAAGGCTATGGCTACACCTTC. Encoded protein: CASSLRGRTGEGYGYTF.

This clone was observed many times. V is TRBV5-4 and J is TRBJ2-7; 8 positions agree with TRBD2. In germline, CDR1 is SGHNT, CDR2 YYREEE (reference sequence). The CDR3 covers 14 residues. J gave up 0 bases and V 4 bases, and 3 bases lay outside the gene matches. CDR3 sequence: CASSVAGHSYEQYF. Written as DNA, the CDR3 is TGTGCCAGCAGCGTAGCGGGGCACTCCTACGAGCAGTACTTC.

The chain combines TRBV6-2 or TRBV6-3 with TRBJ1-6, with D uncertain. The CDR3 spans 16 residues. CDR1 and CDR2 (germline): MNHEY, SVGEGT. V was trimmed by 2 bases and J by 7 bases, leaving 15 bases between them. The DNA for the CDR3 is TGTGCCAGCAGTTACAAGCCCGCGGGGAGGAATTCACCCCTCCACTTT. This encodes CASSYKPAGRNSPLHF.

About this clone: The conserved phenylalanine or tryptophan normally closing the CDR3 is absent here, so this likely arose from a read error. The chain links TRBV6-1 to TRBJ1-1, with TRBD1 matching over 7 bases. The germline V gene has CDR1 MNHNS and CDR2 SASEGT. The CDR3 is 14 residues long. V trimming: 6 bases; J trimming: 4 bases; junction bases outside the gene matches: 8. This CDR3 reads CASRSVTGSTEAFS. The CDR3 DNA reads as TGTGCCAGCAGGTCCGTGACAGGGAGCACTGAAGCTTTCTCT.

At least ten counts were recorded for this clone. This chain joins TRBV20-1 and TRBJ2-3; D is possibly TRBD2 (5 bases). CDR1 DFQATT and CDR2 SNEGSKA come from the germline V gene (reference sequence). The ends were cut back, 5 bases at V and 6 bases at J, with 21 bases in the middle. The CDR3 totals 15 residues. The CDR3 protein is CSAGELGSSLDTQYF. The CDR3 nucleotides are TGCAGTGCTGGGGAACTAGGAAGCTCTCTGGATACGCAGTATTTT.